This T cell receptor (beta chain) came from a study of cytomegalovirus exposure and HLA in healthy donors. J lost 2 bases, V lost 3 bases, and 5 bases had no gene match. From germline, CDR1 is SGHDT and CDR2 YYEEEE. The CDR3 consists of 16 residues. Use of 60 Vbeta and 13 Jbeta primers characterized the PCR. This table comes from immunoSEQ multiplex PCR, and its TCRdb copy is limited to in-frame clones, with some not included. The repertoire holds roughly 130,000 clones, 75% to 90% seen once, with about 4% in the top ten. The sample taken for sequencing was PBMCs. The origin of this receptor is a woman in her thirties or forties in good health and CMV-seronegative. This chain uses TRBV5-6 with TRBJ2-7; 13 bases align to TRBD2. The CDR3 here is CASSSRLAGGPYEQYF. CDR3 in DNA: TGTGCCAGCAGCTCCAGACTAGCGGGGGGTCCCTACGAGCAGTACTTC.